This T cell receptor beta chain was retrieved from a study of T cell changes during pregnancy in multiple sclerosis. Assay used: immunoSEQ multiplex PCR; TCRdb lists only in-frame clones, some missing. The top ten clones hold approximately 1.5% of a sample with 50,000 to 80,000 clones, roughly 92% of them seen once. Germline CDR1 MNHNY, CDR2 SVGAGI (reference sequence). The CDR3 is 16 amino acids. V gave up 0 bases and J gave up 7 bases; unmatched junction bases: 6. The starting material was peripheral blood, obtained in the second trimester of pregnancy. The chain employs TRBV6-6 and TRBJ1-6, with TRBD1 matching over 7 bases. The sequence came from a female donor with multiple sclerosis, enrolled in a pregnancy study. In nucleotides, the CDR3 is TGTGCCAGCAGTTACTCTTCGGAGGGGGCGAATTCACCCCTCCACTTT. The encoded protein is CASSYSSEGANSPLHF.